These T cell receptor beta chains were read from a single sample in a study of cytomegalovirus exposure and HLA in healthy donors. The repertoire was sequenced with immunoSEQ multiplex PCR; TCRdb's copy has only in-frame clones and lacks some. The sample records under 130,000 clones, approximately 12% being singletons. The specimen sequenced was PBMCs. These receptors came from a man aged 35 to 55 in good health and CMV-seropositive. Each CDR3 is given without its conserved first and last residue. A D gene is named only where the DNA matches it firmly.

D,V,J,CDR3
NA,TRBV7-3,TRBJ2-1,ASSLTGRVGEQF
NA,TRBV28,TRBJ2-7,ASSFLRDGTVQY
TRBD1,TRBV2,TRBJ2-3,ASGRDRRTDTQY
NA,TRBV19,TRBJ2-7,ASSGGTDFSEQY
NA,TRBV18,TRBJ2-7,ASSPRQGGTTYEQY
TRBD2,TRBV19,TRBJ2-7,ASSMGLAGMEQY
NA,TRBV10-1,TRBJ2-2,ASSESSGTGELF
NA,TRBV5-1,TRBJ1-1,ASSSPTGVGRTEAF
TRBD2,TRBV5-1,TRBJ2-5,ASSLAVAGVETQY
NA,TRBV7-2,TRBJ2-3,ASRVGGADTQY
NA,TRBV29-1,TRBJ2-5,SVGRGSSGETQY
TRBD2,TRBV4-2,TRBJ2-2,ASSRGLAGVGTGELF
NA,TRBV2,TRBJ1-1,ASSDTENTEAF
NA,TRBV6-1,TRBJ2-4,ASSEIGLGHGAKNIQY
TRBD1,TRBV30,TRBJ2-7,AWSHKGARGGEQY
NA,TRBV6-1,TRBJ2-7,ASSEAGSEQY
TRBD1,TRBV6-6,TRBJ1-5,ASSSRQGEQPQH
NA,TRBV19,TRBJ1-1,ASSPLRGGDTEAF
TRBD1,TRBV5-6,TRBJ1-2,ASSSPDRVGYGYT
NA,TRBV28,TRBJ1-5,ASRQGINQPQH
NA,TRBV7-9,TRBJ2-7,ASSRRGYEQY
NA,TRBV7-2,TRBJ2-7,ASSLVGLLAYEQY
NA,TRBV28,TRBJ1-1,ASSTSGSDFRGAF
NA,TRBV6-1,TRBJ2-5,ASSGTYQETQY
NA,TRBV29-1,TRBJ2-6,SVGKLWPPGANVLT
NA,TRBV9,TRBJ2-3,ASSVSGVGDTQY
NA,TRBV7-2,TRBJ1-5,ASSVTDRQPQH
TRBD2,TRBV29-1,TRBJ2-3,SVAGTSGTLGTDTQY
NA,TRBV9,TRBJ2-7,ASSVGGTPPEQY
NA,TRBV27,TRBJ2-1,ASKGAYNEQF
TRBD1,TRBV12-5,TRBJ2-5,ASGLRQGSQETQY
NA,TRBV10-3,TRBJ1-5,AISEEGTYQPQH
NA,TRBV9,TRBJ1-1,ASSALQGKQEAF
TRBD2,TRBV5-6,TRBJ2-7,ASSGELAGGPYEQY
NA,TRBV19,TRBJ2-5,ASSAGTLETQY
NA,TRBV4-1,TRBJ1-2,ASSQGPGGPYGYT
TRBD2,TRBV18,TRBJ2-7,ASSLLAGEVDEQY
TRBD2,TRBV7-9,TRBJ2-7,ASSLGLTSLDEQY
TRBD1,TRBV28,TRBJ2-7,ASSGGQGADIDEQY
TRBD1,TRBV28,TRBJ1-2,ASSQGQASAGYT
TRBD1,TRBV9,TRBJ2-7,ASSVGQGATGEQY
NA,TRBV6-5,TRBJ2-3,ASSYSMTGGADTQY
NA,TRBV5-8,TRBJ2-7,ASSLDSQGPYEQY
NA,TRBV2,TRBJ2-4,ASGDNDKNIQY
NA,TRBV13,TRBJ1-2,ASSFRANYGYT
NA,TRBV19,TRBJ2-2,ASGGASGLTGELF
TRBD1,TRBV30,TRBJ1-6,AWSMPAQGDSPLH
NA,TRBV18,TRBJ1-5,ASSPGEGDQPQH
TRBD1,TRBV7-9,TRBJ1-2,ASSSDRGSNYGYT
TRBD1,TRBV29-1,TRBJ2-1,SVPLGGYEQF